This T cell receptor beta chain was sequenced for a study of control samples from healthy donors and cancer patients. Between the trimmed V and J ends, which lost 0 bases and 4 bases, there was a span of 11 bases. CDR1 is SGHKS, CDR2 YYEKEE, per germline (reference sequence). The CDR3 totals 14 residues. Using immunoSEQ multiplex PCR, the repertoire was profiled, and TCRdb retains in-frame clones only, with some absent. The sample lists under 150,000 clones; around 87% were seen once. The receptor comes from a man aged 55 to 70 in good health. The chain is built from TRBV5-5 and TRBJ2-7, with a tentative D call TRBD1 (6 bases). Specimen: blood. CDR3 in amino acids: CASSLAQGVYEQYF. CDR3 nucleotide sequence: TGTGCCAGCAGCTTGGCACAGGGAGTATACGAGCAGTACTTC.